This TCR beta chain was obtained from a study of shared clonotypes between healthy human individuals (dated by TCRdb to the early 2020s). Some background on the complete study: The cohort included a few men and a couple of women between 18 and 49 years of age. Per donor, three plates each were used for CD4 naive and CD4 memory, two for CD8 naive, and one for CD8 memory. Between about 0.85 and 9.5 billion PBMCs per donor were obtained by leukapheresis. To estimate repertoire size and how much clonotype sharing occurs between individuals, the study deeply sequenced the blood TCR repertoires of five or six healthy adults. Libraries were prepared and TCR repertoires were sequenced by different laboratories using diverse techniques, in order to increase sequencing depth and limit assay-specific biases. What the work shows at the level of the full study, not this receptor alone: Sampling was restricted to blood, and TCR repertoires in tissue are likely to differ from TCR repertoires in blood. Even with the large sequencing depth, rarefaction of the sorted-subset datasets indicated that sequencing was incomplete. Naive subsets generally had larger estimated clonotype richness than memory subsets. Higher generation probabilities were observed for clonotypes shared by all four sorted-subset donors than for non-shared clonotypes. Sharing across several donors was observed for about 5% of naive CD4, about 3.2% of naive CD8, 2.3% of memory CD4, and roughly 0.4% of memory CD8 clonotypes. Pairwise subsampling led to the expectation that sequencing depth would affect the degree of clonotype sharing among donors. Because the study included a small number of donors, the genetic and exposure-history diversity represented was limited.

The donors were healthy, HIV-negative adults who had no recently reported acute infections or vaccinations. Every donor was a Caucasian adult residing in Nashville, Tennessee, USA. CD4+ T cells were enriched through magnetic negative selection, after which naive cells were positively selected on CD45RA and the remaining negative fraction served as the memory subset. Blood was obtained by leukapheresis, after which PBMCs were separated by Ficoll-Histopaque density gradient centrifugation and cryopreserved in liquid nitrogen vapor phase. Analytical flow cytometry was used to check the purity and quantity of each magnetically sorted T cell population. From each sorted fraction, genomic DNA was isolated and quantified by UV absorbance on a Nanodrop 2000c. Using the deep immunoSEQ assay, TCR CDR3 regions were amplified from genomic DNA by multiplex PCR. For each cell subset, the extracted genomic DNA was distributed evenly across all wells of several immunoSEQ 96-well plates, and each plate served as one replicate. For sorted subsets, approximately 200 ng of genomic DNA, equivalent to around 31,000 T cell genomes, went into each replicate PCR. Purified libraries were quantified with a Qubit 3.0 fluorometer, sized on a Bioanalyzer 2100, and re-quantified with the KAPA Library Quantification kit. Every immunoSEQ 96-well plate was sequenced on a separate single-read 150-cycle Illumina NextSeq 550 flow cell. In the original analysis: The immunoSEQ output contained only junctional sequences without quality scores, so filtering could not match that applied to full-length reads. Sequences were annotated with PyIR, a Python wrapper for IgBLAST v1.9, using IMGT germline references to assign V/J genes and CDR3. Reads with weak V/J assignments (E-value above 1e-6), missing CDR3, stop codons, out-of-frame junctions, or ambiguous translated residues were removed. V3J clonotypes were defined by identical inferred V gene, J gene, and CDR3 amino acid sequence. Percentage overlap between repertoires was calculated by dividing the number of shared unique clonotypes by the size of the smaller repertoire. Three approaches were used to assess repertoire richness: RTK rarefaction, the Chao1 estimator, and Recon v2.1 estimates of unobserved clonotypes. OLGA was used to compute generation probabilities for all TCRbeta clonotypes that the gDNA method yielded from several donors. What TCRdb holds here is the immuneACCESS table cut down to in-frame rearrangements. Part of the clones is not present; checked against another copy, under half of the missing clones reflect an unresolved V gene, and the others are unexplained. The V and J calls and clone size were taken over from that table, and D and trimming were inferred from the DNA. This sample lists approximately 1,000,000 clones; about 80% were detected once. The ten largest clones take up approximately 0.52% of the sample.

The junction shows trimming of 5 bases on V and 1 base on J, and the gene matches do not reach 11 bases of it. From a lookup of the germline V gene (reference sequence), CDR1 and CDR2 are MNHEY and SMNVEV. Taken from cysteine to phenylalanine, the CDR3 has 16 residues. This entry keeps only the CDR3 DNA: 48 bases, framed from base 1. Remarks on this clone: What this receptor recognizes is not known. No base quality values were provided; no much bigger clone lies one nucleotide off.

The sequencing sample was made of memory CD4+ T cells from PBMCs. According to the study, the label for this sample's cell subset or site signals: CD45RA-negative fraction. The chain uses TRBV27 and TRBJ2-7; TRBD2 fits 7 bases in the junction. This TCR was sampled from a man between 18 and 35 years old in good health. Some clones in this sample may be carry-over from other donors' samples. The CDR3 loop reads CASSAYTSEGSYEQYF. The sequence in DNA is TGTGCCAGCAGTGCCTATACTAGCGAAGGGTCCTACGAGCAGTACTTC.